Below, 11 T cell receptor beta chains from the same sample are listed, as sequenced in a study of spatial heterogeneity in lung cancer. Indicated time point: sample taken at primary tumor resection. Without sorting, whole RNA was sequenced from tumor, nontumor lung or frozen PBMC. TCRdb fed the 5' RACE reads into MiXCR, producing one record per CDR3 protein. Here the sample spans some 50,000 distinct CDR3 sequences, 7.6% being singletons. The specimen was PBMCs, collected at surgery. Every receptor here comes from a female donor with early-stage non-small cell lung cancer.

This clonotype was counted many times. The chain employs TRBV5-1 and TRBJ1-4; D not certain. CDR3 length: 14 residues. V shed 0 bases and J shed 7 bases, with 10 bases lying between them. Germline V gives CDR1 SGHRS, CDR2 YFSETQ. CDR3 amino acids: CASSLGHRGEKLFF. The CDR3 DNA reads as TGCGCCAGCAGCTTGGGACACCGCGGTGAAAAACTGTTTTTT.

V gene TRBV30 combines with J gene TRBJ1-5; a weak D match, TRBD1 (5 bases). The CDR3 runs to 15 residues. Germline CDR1 is GTSNPN and CDR2 is SVGIG (reference sequence). V shed 1 base and J shed 3 bases, with 13 bases lying between them. CDR3 amino acids: CAWSAPPGLNQPQHF. The CDR3 DNA follows: TGTGCCTGGAGTGCCCCCCCAGGGCTCAATCAGCCCCAGCATTTT. The complete variable domain, with remaining parts taken from reference TRBV30 and TRBJ1-5, reads SQTIHQWPATLVQPVGSPLSLECTVEGTSNPNLYWYRQAAGRGLQLLFYSVGIGQISSEVPQNLSASRPQDRQFILSSKKLLLSDSGFYLCAWSAPPGLNQPQHFGDGTRLSIL.

This clonotype appeared many times. V and J are TRBV10-3 and TRBJ1-5, with 7 bases identical to TRBD1. The CDR3 consists of 22 residues. Trimming took 4 bases from V and 0 from J; bases not matched to a gene: 24. Germline V gene data show CDR1 as ENHRY and CDR2 as SYGVKD. CDR3 nucleotide sequence: TGTGCCATCAGTGCCCACCATATCACTCGACAGGGTGAATTGGGTAGCAATCAGCCCCAGCATTTT. As protein: CAISAHHITRQGELGSNQPQHF.

The sample holds a few counts of this clonotype. The CDR3 DNA sequence: TGCAGTGCTAGACTAGCGGGGGATATCACAGATACGCAGTATTTT. Its translation: CSARLAGDITDTQYF. The chain has TRBV20-1 and TRBJ2-3, with TRBD2 matching 10 bases. CDR3 size: 15 residues. V shed 2 bases and J 2 bases; nucleotides not matched to a gene: 4. CDR1 and CDR2 from the germline V gene are DFQATT and SNEGSKA (reference sequence).

This chain uses TRBV20-1 with TRBJ1-4; D is ambiguous. The CDR3 totals 14 residues. V was trimmed by 6 bases and J by 5 bases, leaving 16 bases between them. Germline CDR1 DFQATT, CDR2 SNEGSKA (reference sequence). The CDR3 sequence is CSATRWVRNEKLFF. The CDR3 DNA follows: TGCAGTGCCACCCGGTGGGTGCGAAATGAAAAACTGTTTTTT.

Worth noting for this clonotype: This may stem from a read error, because a much larger clone lies one nucleotide away. The chain joins TRBV6-1 to TRBJ2-3; D may be TRBD2 (5 bases). Germline CDR1 reads MNHNS; CDR2 reads SASEGT. There are 14 residues in the CDR3. Here the CDR3 DNA reads TGTGCCAGCAGCCCCCTAGCTCTGACCGATATGCAGTATTTT. This encodes CASSPLALTDMQYF.

The CDR3 DNA reads as TGCAGCGTTGACCCCATGGGACAGGCGAGGGGTGAAGCTTTCTTT. It encodes CSVDPMGQARGEAFF. The chain uses TRBV29-1 and TRBJ1-1; 8 bases are shared with TRBD1. The germline gives CDR1 SQVTM, CDR2 ANQGSEA. V shed 3 bases, J shed 7 bases, and the junction held 13 bases outside the gene matches. This CDR3 region has 15 residues.

This clonotype was observed at least ten times. V is TRBV6-2 or TRBV6-3 and J is TRBJ2-1; D is tentatively TRBD1 or TRBD2 (5 bases each). Trimming pared 7 bases from V and 4 bases from J, leaving 11 bases between. The CDR3 runs to 13 residues. The V gene's germline CDR1 is MNHEY and CDR2 SVGEGT. Here the CDR3 DNA reads TGTGCCAGCACCTACTGGGGGTACAATGAGCAGTTCTTC. Protein: CASTYWGYNEQFF.

This clonotype showed up just a few times. The chain couples TRBV19 to TRBJ1-2, with no clear D. Germline lookup yields CDR1 LNHDA and CDR2 SQIVND (reference sequence). V gave up 5 bases and J gave up 13 bases, with 17 bases separating them. The CDR3 has 12 amino acids. The CDR3 region has the DNA TGTGCCAGTAGTTCCTATGAACCGGTCCCCACCTTC. Residues: CASSSYEPVPTF.

This clonotype was recorded a few times. The chain is built from TRBV20-1 and TRBJ1-1, with D tentatively TRBD1 (6 bases). Germline lookup yields CDR1 DFQATT and CDR2 SNEGSKA (reference sequence). Trimming removed 6 bases at V and 5 bases at J, with 16 bases between. The length of the CDR3 is 13 residues. CDR3 protein: CSAKKTGWTEAFF. CDR3 DNA sequence: TGCAGTGCAAAGAAAACAGGGTGGACTGAAGCTTTCTTT.

The table lists this clonotype with many counts. V gene TRBV7-8 combines with J gene TRBJ2-7; D gene unclear. Germline CDR1 reads SGHVS; CDR2 reads FQNEAQ. V was clipped by 5 bases and J by 9 bases, with 23 bases between them. The CDR3 extends over 15 amino acids. The CDR3 is CASSPGPWSPKRQYF. For the CDR3, the DNA is TGTGCCAGCAGCCCTGGCCCCTGGTCCCCTAAAAGGCAGTACTTC.